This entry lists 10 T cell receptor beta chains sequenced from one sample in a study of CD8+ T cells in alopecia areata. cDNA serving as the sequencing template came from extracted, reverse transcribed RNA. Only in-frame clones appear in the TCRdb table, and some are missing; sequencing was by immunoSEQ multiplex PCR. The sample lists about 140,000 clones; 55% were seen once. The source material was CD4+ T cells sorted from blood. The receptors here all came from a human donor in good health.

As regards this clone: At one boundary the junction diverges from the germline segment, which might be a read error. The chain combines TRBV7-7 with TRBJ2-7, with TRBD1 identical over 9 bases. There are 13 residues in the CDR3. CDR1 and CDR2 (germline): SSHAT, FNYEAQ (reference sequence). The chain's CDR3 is CASSGDRAGEQYF. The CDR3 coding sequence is TGTGCTAGCAGCGGGGACAGGGCTGGCGAGCAGTACTTC.

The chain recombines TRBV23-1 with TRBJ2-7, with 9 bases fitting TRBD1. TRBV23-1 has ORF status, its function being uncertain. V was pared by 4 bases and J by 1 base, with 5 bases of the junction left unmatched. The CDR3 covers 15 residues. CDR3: CASSPGQGISYEQYF. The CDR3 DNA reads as TGCGCCAGCAGTCCAGGACAGGGGATATCCTACGAGCAGTACTTC.

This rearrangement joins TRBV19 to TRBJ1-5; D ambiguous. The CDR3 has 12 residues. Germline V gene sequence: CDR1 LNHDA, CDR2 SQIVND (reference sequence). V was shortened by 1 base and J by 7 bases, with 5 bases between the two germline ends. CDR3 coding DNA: TGTGCCAGTAGTATAGTAGGCCAGCCCCAGCATTTT. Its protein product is CASSIVGQPQHF.

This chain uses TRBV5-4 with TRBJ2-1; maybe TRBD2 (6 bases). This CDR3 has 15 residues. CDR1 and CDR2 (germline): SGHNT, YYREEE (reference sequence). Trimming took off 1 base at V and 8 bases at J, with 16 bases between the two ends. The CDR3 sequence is CASSLSDYSGDEQFF. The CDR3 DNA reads TGTGCCAGCAGCTTGTCGGACTACTCTGGGGATGAGCAGTTCTTC.

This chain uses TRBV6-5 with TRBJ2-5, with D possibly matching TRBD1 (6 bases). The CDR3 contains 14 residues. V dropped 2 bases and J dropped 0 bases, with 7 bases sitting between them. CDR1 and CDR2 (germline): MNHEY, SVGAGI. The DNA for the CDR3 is TGTGCCAGCAGTTACCAGGGGTACCAAGAGACCCAGTACTTC. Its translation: CASSYQGYQETQYF.

In nucleotides, the CDR3 is TGCAGCGTTGATCGGCGAGGAGGTACGCAGTATTTT. It yields the protein CSVDRRGGTQYF. V and J are TRBV29-1 and TRBJ2-3, with D tentatively TRBD2 (5 bases). The CDR3 runs 12 residues. Germline V gene sequence: CDR1 SQVTM, CDR2 ANQGSEA. V lost 3 bases and J 8 bases, leaving 12 bases between the germline ends.

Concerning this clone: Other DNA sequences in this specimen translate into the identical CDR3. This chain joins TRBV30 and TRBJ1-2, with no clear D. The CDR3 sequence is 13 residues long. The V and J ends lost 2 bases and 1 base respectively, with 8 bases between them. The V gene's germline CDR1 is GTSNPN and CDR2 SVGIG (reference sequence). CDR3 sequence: CAWSLGINYGYTF. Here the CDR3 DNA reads TGTGCCTGGAGTCTGGGTATTAACTATGGCTACACCTTC.

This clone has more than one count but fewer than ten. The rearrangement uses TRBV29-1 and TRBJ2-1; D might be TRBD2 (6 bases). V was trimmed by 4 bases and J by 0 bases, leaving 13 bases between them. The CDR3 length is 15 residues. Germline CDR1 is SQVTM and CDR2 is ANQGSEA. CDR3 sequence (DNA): TGCAGCGTTGTGGGCGGGAAAAGCTCCTACAATGAGCAGTTCTTC. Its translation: CSVVGGKSSYNEQFF.

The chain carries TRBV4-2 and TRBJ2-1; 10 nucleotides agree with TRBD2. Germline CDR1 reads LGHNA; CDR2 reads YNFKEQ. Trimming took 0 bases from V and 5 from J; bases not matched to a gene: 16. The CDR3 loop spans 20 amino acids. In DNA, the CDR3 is TGTGCCAGCAGCCAAGAGCCCCAGGCTAGCGGGAGACTTAGGGACAATGAGCAGTTCTTC. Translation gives CASSQEPQASGRLRDNEQFF.

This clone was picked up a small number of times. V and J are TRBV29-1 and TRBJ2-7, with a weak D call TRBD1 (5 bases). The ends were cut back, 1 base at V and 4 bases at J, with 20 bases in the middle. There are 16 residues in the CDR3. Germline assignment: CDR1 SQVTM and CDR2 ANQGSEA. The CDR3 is CSVEVRAAGLWYEQYF. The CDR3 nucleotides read TGCAGCGTTGAAGTTCGGGCGGCAGGGCTTTGGTACGAGCAGTACTTC.